This TCR beta chain was sequenced in a study of somatic mutations in cytotoxic T cells in rheumatoid arthritis. The CDR3 is made up of 21 amino acids. Per the germline V gene, CDR1 is SNHLY and CDR2 is FYNNEI. The germline V and J ends were trimmed by 4 bases and 3 bases, with 31 bases remaining between them. There are a few counts of this clone. The antigen is undetermined. The study, taken as a whole, reports: Statistically, CD8+ T-cell clonality was not significantly distinct between individuals with rheumatoid arthritis and age-matched healthy controls.

TCRdb's table, derived via immunoSEQ multiplex PCR, lists solely in-frame clones and lacks some. The top ten clones hold 4.5% to 6% of a sample with 9,000 or so clones, about four fifths of them seen once. The chain is built from TRBV2 and TRBJ1-5; D possibly corresponds to TRBD1 (6 bases). This receptor was obtained from an adult with rheumatoid arthritis. Sequenced input: CD8+ T cells sorted from blood. The CDR3 region has the DNA TGTGCCAGCAGTGCTAGAGCTCGGGTACAGGGACTTTTTATAATCAATCAGCCCCAGCATTTT. Residues: CASSARARVQGLFIINQPQHF.